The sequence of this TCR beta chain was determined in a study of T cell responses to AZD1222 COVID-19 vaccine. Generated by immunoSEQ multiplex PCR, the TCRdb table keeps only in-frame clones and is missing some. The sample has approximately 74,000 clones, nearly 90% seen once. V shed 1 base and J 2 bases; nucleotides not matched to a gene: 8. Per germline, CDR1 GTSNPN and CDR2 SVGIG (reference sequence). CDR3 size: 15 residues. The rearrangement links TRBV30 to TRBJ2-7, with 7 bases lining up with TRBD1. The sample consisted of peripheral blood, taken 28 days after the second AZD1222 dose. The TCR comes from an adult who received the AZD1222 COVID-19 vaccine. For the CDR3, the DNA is TGTGCCTGGAGTGGTGGACAGGAGAACACCTACGAGCAGTACTTC. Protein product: CAWSGGQENTYEQYF.